This T cell receptor (beta chain) is from a study of cytomegalovirus exposure and HLA in healthy donors. Some clones are missing from TCRdb's copy, which holds only in-frame ones; the method was immunoSEQ multiplex PCR. In the table there are under 250,000 clones, about nine tenths of which are singletons. This CDR3 is built from 15 residues. Germline lookup yields CDR1 SGHDT and CDR2 YYEEEE. The V gene end was trimmed by 1 base and the J gene end by 0 bases; junction bases not matched to a gene: 3. Source material: PBMCs. The receptor was derived from a woman aged 18-35 years in good health and CMV-seropositive. V gene TRBV5-6 combines with J gene TRBJ1-1, with 7 bases aligning to TRBD1. The CDR3 DNA reads TGTGCCAGCAGCTTGCCAGGGGGAATGAACACTGAAGCTTTCTTT. Translated: CASSLPGGMNTEAFF.